Following are 15 T cell receptor beta chains from one sample sequenced in a study of T cells in Graves' hyperthyroidism and ophthalmopathy. TCR beta CDR3 regions were amplified from RNA transcripts. The TCR CDR3 first-round RT-PCR relied on the HTBI primer set. TCRdb used MiXCR to reprocess the multiplex PCR reads, holding one entry per CDR3 protein. The sample yields fewer than 55,000 distinct CDR3 sequences, 45% to 65% seen once. What was sequenced was peripheral blood or thyroid tissue (not recorded which). These receptors were obtained from a man between 18 and 29 years old with Graves' hyperthyroidism.

This clonotype was recorded many times. The V call is TRBV6-1, the J call TRBJ1-2; D is unresolved. Germline V gives CDR1 MNHNS, CDR2 SASEGT. CDR3 length: 16 amino acids. V was cut by 1 base and J by 2 bases, with 14 bases left in between. The CDR3 loop reads CASSEGVVLMNYGYTF. The CDR3, as DNA: TGTGCCAGCAGTGAAGGTGTGGTCCTTATGAACTATGGCTACACCTTC.

This chain links TRBV10-2 with TRBJ1-5; TRBD1 agrees at 10 bases. The ends lost 2 bases at V and 5 bases at J; junction bases unmatched: 0. The CDR3 has 14 amino acids. Germline V gene data show CDR1 as WSHSY and CDR2 as SAAADI. This CDR3 reads CASSEDRGHQPQHF. In DNA, the CDR3 is TGCGCCAGCAGTGAGGACAGGGGGCATCAGCCCCAGCATTTT.

This clonotype is medium-sized by share. The chain employs TRBV5-1 and TRBJ2-5; possible D gene TRBD2, 6 bases. The length of the CDR3 is 15 residues. Trimming cost V 1 base and J 2 bases, with 12 bases left between them. Germline values: CDR1 SGHRS, CDR2 YFSETQ. The CDR3 DNA sequence: TGCGCCAGCAGCTTGAGGGAGGACTGGCAAGAGACCCAGTACTTC. Its protein is CASSLREDWQETQYF. Variable domain in full (rest from reference TRBV5-1 and TRBJ2-5): KAGVTQTPRYLIKTRGQQVTLSCSPISGHRSVSWYQQTPGQGLQFLFEYFSETQRNKGNFPGRFSGRQFSNSRSEMNVSTLELGDSALYLCASSLREDWQETQYFGPGTRLLVL.

This clonotype has ten or more counts. Mismatch with germline at one junction end may stem from a read error. The chain is built from TRBV12-3 or TRBV12-4 and TRBJ1-4; D is undetermined. CDR3 length: 12 amino acids. The CDR3 reads CASSQISENLFF. Here the CDR3 DNA reads TGTGCCAGCAGCCAGATCAGCGAAAACCTGTTTTTT.

The chain has TRBV10-3 and TRBJ1-1; D unclear. V gave up 4 bases and J gave up 2 bases, with 5 bases separating them. The CDR3 runs 12 residues. Germline CDR1 ENHRY, CDR2 SYGVKD. The CDR3 loop is CAISGKNTEAFF. The CDR3 DNA reads as TGTGCCATCAGTGGTAAAAACACTGAAGCTTTCTTT.

At least ten counts were recorded for this clonotype. The chain uses TRBV6-2 or TRBV6-3 and TRBJ1-5; no reliable D call. Germline V gene lookup returns CDR1 MNHEY and CDR2 SVGEGT. Trimming pared 6 bases from V and 4 bases from J, leaving 10 bases between. There are 13 residues in the CDR3. The CDR3 nucleotides read TGTGCCAGCAGCTATCCCCAGAATCAGCCCCAGCATTTT. As protein: CASSYPQNQPQHF.

In this sample, this clonotype turned up many times. The chain links TRBV7-2 to TRBJ1-2; D ambiguous. The CDR3 is 14 residues long. Germline CDR1 and CDR2: SGHTA and FQGNSA. Trimming stripped 5 bases from V and 4 bases from J, with 14 bases between. CDR3 residues: CASSAYMEVYGYTF. As DNA, the CDR3 is TGTGCCAGCAGCGCTTACATGGAAGTCTATGGCTACACCTTC.

This rearrangement joins TRBV29-1 to TRBJ2-7, with 9 bases matching TRBD1. The CDR3 has 14 amino acids. Germline V gives CDR1 SQVTM, CDR2 ANQGSEA. V dropped 5 bases and J dropped 3; count of bases not matched to a gene: 8. In DNA form, the CDR3 reads TGCAGCGTTAGTTATGGACAGGGGAACTACGAGCAGTACTTC. It translates to CSVSYGQGNYEQYF.

This clonotype was seen only a few times. The V call is TRBV7-9, the J call TRBJ2-7; TRBD2 might be the D (6 bases). The CDR3 spans 14 residues. Trimming shortened V by 5 bases and J by 0 bases, and 11 bases separated the two germline ends. CDR1 SEHNR and CDR2 FQNEAQ come from the germline V gene (reference sequence). The CDR3 bases are TGTGCCAGCAGCCCCCGGGGGAGCTCCTACGAGCAGTACTTC. The encoded protein is CASSPRGSSYEQYF.

The J gene is TRBJ1-2, the V gene TRBV10-3; TRBD1 matches at 9 bases. V shed 2 bases and J 5 bases; nucleotides not matched to a gene: 6. The CDR3 runs to 15 residues. CDR1 is ENHRY and CDR2 is SYGVKD in the germline V gene. The CDR3 coding sequence is TGTGCCATCAGTGAGGACCCCGGGACAGGGTATGGCTACACCTTC. Translated: CAISEDPGTGYGYTF.

This clonotype was picked up a small number of times. The V and J genes are TRBV29-1 and TRBJ2-5; D is possibly TRBD1 (5 bases). Germline assignment: CDR1 SQVTM and CDR2 ANQGSEA. Trimming took 6 bases from V and 4 from J, leaving 6 bases between them. This CDR3 region has 10 residues. This chain's CDR3 is CSVQGETQYF. The CDR3 DNA reads as TGCAGCGTGCAGGGAGAGACCCAGTACTTC.

This clonotype has more than one count but fewer than ten. This chain uses TRBV7-9 with TRBJ1-5; 9 positions agree with TRBD1. This CDR3 has 15 residues. The germline V gene has CDR1 SEHNR and CDR2 FQNEAQ (reference sequence). V lost 5 bases, J lost 3 bases, and 5 bases stayed unmatched. CDR3 sequence: CASSRGQGNNQPQHF. The DNA of the CDR3 is TGTGCCAGCAGCCGGGGACAGGGCAACAATCAGCCCCAGCATTTT.

The CDR3 is CASSVESGQGYETQYF. The CDR3 DNA reads TGTGCCAGCAGCGTAGAATCGGGACAGGGGTACGAGACCCAGTACTTC. The rearrangement links TRBV9 to TRBJ2-5; 10 bases map to TRBD1. Trimming cost V 0 bases and J 5 bases; bases outside gene matches: 7. This CDR3 spans 16 amino acids. The germline V gene encodes CDR1 SGDLS and CDR2 YYNGEE.

This clonotype has only a few counts. The junction departs from the called germline gene at one end, perhaps through a read error. This chain links TRBV5-6 with TRBJ2-3; D might be TRBD2 (7 bases). Looked up from germline, CDR1 is SGHDT and CDR2 is YYEEEE. CDR3 length: 16 residues. CDR3 sequence reads: CASSSLGGGATDTQYF. The CDR3 DNA reads as TGCGCCAGCAGCAGCCTAGGGGGGGGAGCCACAGATACGCAGTATTTT.

This sequence joins TRBV7-2 and TRBJ2-7, with 8 bases identical to TRBD2. Per germline, CDR1 SGHTA and CDR2 FQGNSA. CDR3 size: 13 residues. After removal of 5 bases from V and 3 bases from J, the junction contained 3 bases not matched to a gene. CDR3 residues: CASSALADYEQYF. CDR3 DNA sequence: TGTGCCAGCAGCGCACTAGCGGACTACGAGCAGTACTTC.